This TCR beta chain was captured in a study of blood T cell repertoires in COVID-19 (dated by TCRdb to about 2020). Regarding the complete study: Samples from collaborators originated in the United States, Italy and Spain and spanned both the acute and convalescent phases of COVID-19. A de-identified subject ID, COVID-19 status, age in years and sex were almost always included in the sample metadata. The prospective study material was composed of cDNA or gDNA derived from T cells, B-cell-depleted T cells, or PBMCs. A freely available public database, intended as a resource for researchers studying the immune response to SARS-CoV-2, is where the repertoires were released. Subjects who had been exposed to COVID-19, were actively infected with it, or had recovered from it provided the deeply sampled blood TCRbeta repertoires that made up the dataset. HLA class I and class II types, where available, came from metadata supplied by the sample provider rather than from assay-based typing. Samples were obtained from the ongoing ImmuneRACE study (first 160 participants) and from over a thousand subjects provided by 6 global collaborators. Broader findings and caveats from the paper: Clinical and demographic metadata were provided uncurated, with the amount varying by source and participant.

As encoded in the germline V gene (reference sequence), CDR1 is SGHKS while CDR2 is YYEKEE. From the cysteine up to the phenylalanine, the CDR3 has a length of 16 residues. The CDR3 DNA has 48 bases and is translated from base 1. After removal of 0 bases from V and 5 bases from J, the junction retains 5 bases not matched to a gene. TCRbeta CDR3 regions were amplified from genomic DNA by means of the immunoSEQ Assay, a bias-controlled multiplex PCR. As for the original processing: Within the assay, amplification of reference gene primers was used to estimate how many nucleated cells each sample contained. To quantify the absolute abundance of each unique TCRbeta CDR3 rearrangement, sequence reads were collapsed and filtered. For each sample, productive Simpson clonality was calculated as the square root of Simpson's diversity index across productive rearrangements. TCRdb provides this immuneACCESS table in a form limited to in-frame rearrangements. Some clones are lacking; in checked studies, under half of them reflect an unresolved V gene, and why the rest are absent is not known. The V and J calls and the clone size are those of that table, but D and trimming were determined from the DNA. This sample lists 200,000 to 300,000 clones; approximately 86% were detected once. The leading ten clones occupy approximately 9.4% of the sample.

With regard to this clone: There is no known antigen for this receptor. No much larger clonotype is one base removed from it; base qualities were not supplied. The same CDR3 can be traced to other DNA sequences in this sample.

Samples from volunteer blood donors who had recovered from COVID-19 were contributed by a second Seattle source. Each collaborating institution followed its own protocols to collect whole blood in K2EDTA tubes. For TCRbeta analysis, collaborators shipped samples in one of three forms: frozen whole blood, isolated PBMCs, or DNA extracted from either of those sample types. The V and J genes are TRBV5-5 and TRBJ2-5; TRBD2 matches 12 bases in the middle. This clonotype was sampled from a man aged 35 to 55 who had recovered from COVID-19. The sample consisted of peripheral blood. The CDR3 corresponds to CASSLVLAGGPETQYF. Here is the DNA: TGTGCCAGCAGCTTGGTCCTAGCGGGGGGGCCTGAGACCCAGTACTTC.